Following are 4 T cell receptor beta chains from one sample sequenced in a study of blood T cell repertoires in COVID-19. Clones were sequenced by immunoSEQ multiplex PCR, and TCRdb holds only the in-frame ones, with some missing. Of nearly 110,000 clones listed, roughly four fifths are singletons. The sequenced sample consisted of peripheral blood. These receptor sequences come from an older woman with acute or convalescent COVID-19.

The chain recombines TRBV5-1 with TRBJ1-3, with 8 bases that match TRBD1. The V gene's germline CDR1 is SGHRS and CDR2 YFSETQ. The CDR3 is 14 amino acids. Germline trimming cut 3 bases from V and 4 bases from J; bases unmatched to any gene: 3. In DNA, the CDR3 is TGCGCCAGCAGCTGGGACAGGTCCGGAAACACCATATATTTT. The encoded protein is CASSWDRSGNTIYF.

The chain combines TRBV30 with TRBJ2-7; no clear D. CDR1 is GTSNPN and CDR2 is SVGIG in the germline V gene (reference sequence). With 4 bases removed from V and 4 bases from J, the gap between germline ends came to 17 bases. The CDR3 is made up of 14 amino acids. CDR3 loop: CAWTSPEILYEQYF. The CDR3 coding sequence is TGTGCCTGGACCTCCCCAGAGATACTATACGAGCAGTACTTC.

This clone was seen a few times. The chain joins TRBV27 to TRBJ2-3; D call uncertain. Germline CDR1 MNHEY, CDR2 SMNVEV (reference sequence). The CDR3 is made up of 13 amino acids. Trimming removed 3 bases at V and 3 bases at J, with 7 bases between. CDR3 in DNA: TGTGCCAGCAGTTTTAAGCGTACAGATACGCAGTATTTT. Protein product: CASSFKRTDTQYF.

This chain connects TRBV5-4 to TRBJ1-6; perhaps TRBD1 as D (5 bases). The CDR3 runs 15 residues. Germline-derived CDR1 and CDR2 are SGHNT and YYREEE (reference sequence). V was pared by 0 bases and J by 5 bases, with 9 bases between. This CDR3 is CASSLVQVHNSPLHF. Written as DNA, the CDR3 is TGTGCCAGCAGCTTGGTACAGGTTCATAATTCACCCCTCCACTTT. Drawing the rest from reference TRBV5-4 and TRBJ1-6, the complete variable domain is ETGVTQSPTHLIKTRGQQVTLRCSSQSGHNTVSWYQQALGQGPQFIFQYYREEENGRGNFPPRFSGLQFPNYSSELNVNALELDDSALYLCASSLVQVHNSPLHFGNGTRLTVT.